These 21 T cell receptor beta chains came from one sample sequenced in a study of Graves' ophthalmopathy and Graves' hyperthyroidism. Using RNA transcripts, the TCR beta CDR3 regions were amplified. Investigators did first-round RT-PCR with HTBI primers, then second-round multiplex PCR. TCRdb analysed the multiplex PCR reads with MiXCR anew, one entry per CDR3 protein. Of approximately 480,000 distinct CDR3 sequences in the sample, approximately 15% are singletons; the top ten hold more than 8.5%. Sequencing was performed on blood. These receptors were taken from a woman younger than 45 with Graves' ophthalmopathy.

A few counts support this clonotype. The CDR3 is CASSPSTGGGETQYF. In DNA form, the CDR3 reads TGTGCCAGCTCACCGTCTACAGGGGGCGGGGAGACCCAGTACTTC. The chain is built from TRBV18 and TRBJ2-5; 9 bases are shared with TRBD1. Germline V gene lookup returns CDR1 KGHSH and CDR2 LQKENI. CDR3 size: 15 residues. The V segment lost 3 bases and the J segment 5 bases; nucleotides outside the gene matches: 7.

The genes are TRBV28 and TRBJ1-1; D possibly corresponds to TRBD1 (6 bases). This CDR3 is 14 amino acids long. Germline values: CDR1 MDHEN, CDR2 SYDVKM. Trimming stripped 2 bases from V and 4 bases from J, with 11 bases between. DNA of the CDR3: TGTGCCAGCAGTTTAGGGGGGCAAGGCACTGAAGCTTTCTTT. Translating it yields CASSLGGQGTEAFF.

This clonotype was counted ten times or more. V and J are TRBV28 and TRBJ2-7; a weak D match, TRBD2 (5 bases). CDR3 size: 13 residues. Germline-derived CDR1 and CDR2 are MDHEN and SYDVKM. Trimming pared 4 bases from V and 6 bases from J, leaving 13 bases between. CDR3 nucleotides: TGTGCCAGCAGTTGGGGTCGTCGGGGCGAGCAGTACTTC. Translation gives CASSWGRRGEQYF.

This rearrangement joins TRBV12-3 or TRBV12-4 to TRBJ2-7; D possibly uses TRBD1 or TRBD2 (5 bases each). Trimming removed 6 bases at V and 0 bases at J, with 15 bases between. The length of the CDR3 is 15 residues. For the CDR3, the DNA is TGTGCCAGCAGCCATTCCGGGACGGACTCCTACGAGCAGTACTTC. Its translation is CASSHSGTDSYEQYF.

In this sample, this clonotype turned up many times. The chain has TRBV19 and TRBJ2-2; possibly TRBD1 or TRBD2 for D (5 bases each). The CDR3 contains 14 residues. Trimming pared 1 base from V and 6 bases from J, leaving 9 bases between. Germline V CDR1 and CDR2: LNHDA, SQIVND (reference sequence). CDR3 residues: CASSIGRGAGELFF. CDR3 sequence (DNA): TGTGCCAGTAGTATAGGTCGGGGCGCCGGGGAGCTGTTTTTT.

In this sample, this clonotype turned up many times. This CDR3 reads CASSSGELGAFF. The CDR3 nucleotides read TGTGCCAGCAGCTCAGGGGAGTTAGGAGCTTTCTTT. The chain is built from TRBV12-3 or TRBV12-4 and TRBJ1-1; tentatively, D is TRBD1 (6 bases). V lost 6 bases to trimming and J lost 10 bases, with 15 bases between them. The CDR3 has 12 residues.

This clonotype was seen at least ten times. The V and J genes are TRBV20-1 and TRBJ1-1; TRBD1 matches 8 bases. CDR1 is DFQATT and CDR2 is SNEGSKA in the germline V gene (reference sequence). This CDR3 has 13 amino acids. Trimming cost V 5 bases and J 7 bases; bases outside gene matches: 9. The CDR3 is CSAPGQGLIEAFF. The CDR3 nucleotides are TGCAGTGCTCCCGGACAGGGACTTATTGAAGCTTTCTTT.

This clonotype has ten or more counts. V usage is TRBV29-1 and J usage is TRBJ1-5; D may be TRBD1 (5 bases). V lost 4 bases, J lost 3 bases, and 10 bases lay in between. This CDR3 spans 13 amino acids. Germline V gene sequence: CDR1 SQVTM, CDR2 ANQGSEA. CDR3: CSVVWGTNQPQHF. The CDR3 region has the DNA TGCAGCGTTGTGTGGGGCACCAATCAGCCCCAGCATTTT.

This clonotype came up many times. This sequence joins TRBV12-3 or TRBV12-4 and TRBJ2-7, with D possibly being TRBD1 or TRBD2 (5 bases each). The V and J ends lost 5 bases and 5 bases respectively, with 16 bases between them. The CDR3 has 14 residues. CDR3 sequence (DNA): TGTGCCAGCAGTAGGGACGGCCTCTCTGACGAGCAGTACTTC. It codes for CASSRDGLSDEQYF.

To note about this clonotype: One junction end disagrees with the germline gene, perhaps due to a read error. CDR3 sequence reads: CASSDSYTEALF. In nucleotides, the CDR3 is TGTGCCAGCAGTGACAGCTACACTGAAGCTCTCTTT. The rearrangement joins TRBV6-1 to TRBJ1-1, with D hard to call. Germline values: CDR1 MNHNS, CDR2 SASEGT. CDR3 length: 12 residues.

Details on this clonotype: The conserved phenylalanine or tryptophan normally closing the CDR3 is absent here, so this likely arose from a read error. This sequence joins TRBV20-1 and TRBJ1-5; D ambiguous. Germline V gene data show CDR1 as DFQATT and CDR2 as SNEGSKA (reference sequence). This CDR3 region has 12 residues. Trimming removed 5 bases from V and 4 bases from J, with 9 bases in between. The CDR3 is CSAGIGNQPQHY. The CDR3 bases are TGCAGTGCTGGCATAGGAAATCAGCCCCAGCATTAT.

This clonotype has ten or more counts. The V gene is TRBV28, the J gene TRBJ2-3, with a weak D call TRBD2 (7 bases). The CDR3 length is 16 residues. Germline CDR1 reads MDHEN; CDR2 reads SYDVKM. V was shortened by 4 bases and J by 3 bases, with 17 bases between the two germline ends. The CDR3 protein is CASSSPRGAETDTQYF. For the CDR3, the DNA is TGTGCCAGCAGTTCCCCCCGGGGGGCGGAAACAGATACGCAGTATTTT.

This clonotype came up many times. The rearrangement uses TRBV24-1 and TRBJ1-2; D is perhaps TRBD1 (5 bases). The CDR3 has 14 residues. The germline V gene has CDR1 KGHDR and CDR2 SFDVKD. The germline V and J ends were trimmed by 4 bases and 4 bases, with 12 bases remaining between them. CDR3: CATSERGTAYGYTF. The CDR3 coding sequence is TGTGCCACCAGTGAACGCGGGACGGCCTATGGCTACACCTTC.

This clonotype has ten or more counts. J is TRBJ2-7 and V is TRBV6-1, with TRBD2 matching 8 bases. The CDR3 is 14 amino acids. CDR1 is MNHNS and CDR2 is SASEGT in the germline V gene. V lost 5 bases to trimming and J lost 1 base; unmatched junction nucleotides: 4. CDR3 nucleotide sequence: TGTGCCAGCAGTCCGTTAGCGGGGTCCTACGAGCAGTACTTC. Translating gives CASSPLAGSYEQYF.

This clonotype was picked up many times. The chain is built from TRBV5-1 and TRBJ1-2; D is ambiguous. V gave up 5 bases and J gave up 6 bases, with 14 bases separating them. Germline V lookup: CDR1 SGHRS, CDR2 YFSETQ. This CDR3 spans 13 amino acids. CDR3 coding DNA: TGCGCCAGCAGTTGGCAAGGGTCTGATGGCTACACCTTC. Protein sequence: CASSWQGSDGYTF.

This rearrangement joins TRBV29-1 to TRBJ2-2, with 8 bases identical to TRBD2. Germline values: CDR1 SQVTM, CDR2 ANQGSEA. After removal of 3 bases from V and 5 bases from J, the junction contained 2 bases not matched to a gene. The CDR3 loop spans 13 amino acids. CDR3 protein: CSVEPGGTGELFF. CDR3 sequence (DNA): TGCAGCGTTGAGCCGGGGGGGACCGGGGAGCTGTTTTTT.

Many counts were recorded for this clonotype. V and J are TRBV24-1 and TRBJ2-5, with no clear D. The CDR3 consists of 15 residues. Germline loops: CDR1 KGHDR, CDR2 SFDVKD. V lost 0 bases and J 5 bases, leaving 12 bases between the germline ends. CDR3 amino acids: CATSDLRGFIETQYF. DNA of the CDR3: TGTGCCACCAGTGATTTGCGAGGATTTATTGAGACCCAGTACTTC.

This clonotype was detected many times. The J gene is TRBJ2-2, the V gene TRBV19; D is possibly TRBD1 or TRBD2 (5 bases each). From germline, CDR1 is LNHDA and CDR2 SQIVND (reference sequence). The CDR3 consists of 16 residues. V was clipped by 6 bases and J by 4 bases, with 18 bases between them. The chain's CDR3 is CASSHGQGRSTGELFF. CDR3 nucleotide sequence: TGTGCCAGTAGCCACGGTCAGGGACGGAGCACCGGGGAGCTGTTTTTT.

This clonotype was seen once. This rearrangement joins TRBV7-2 to TRBJ2-7; TRBD2 aligns across 9 bases. J was trimmed by 5 bases and V by 1 base; bases with no gene match: 6. Germline V gene data show CDR1 as SGHTA and CDR2 as FQGNSA. This CDR3 comprises 15 residues. The CDR3 DNA is TGTGCCAGCAGCTTAGGGCTAGCGGGAAATCACGAGCAGTACTTC. Its protein is CASSLGLAGNHEQYF.

The chain combines TRBV5-1 with TRBJ2-2; D possibly matches TRBD1 or TRBD2 (5 bases each). The germline CDR1 and CDR2 sequences are SGHRS and YFSETQ. This CDR3 contains 16 residues. V lost 3 bases and J 4 bases, leaving 16 bases between the germline ends. CDR3 sequence reads: CASSSRGPQGTGELFF. The CDR3 DNA follows: TGCGCCAGCAGCTCCAGAGGGCCCCAGGGCACCGGGGAGCTGTTTTTT.

This clonotype was recorded at least ten times. The J gene is TRBJ2-5, the V gene TRBV7-8; 7 bases are a match to TRBD2. V shed 1 base and J 0 bases; nucleotides not matched to a gene: 5. Germline CDR1 SGHVS, CDR2 FQNEAQ. This CDR3 has 16 residues. DNA for the CDR3: TGTGCCAGCAGCTTAGACCTAGCGGAGTACCAAGAGACCCAGTACTTC. It specifies CASSLDLAEYQETQYF.